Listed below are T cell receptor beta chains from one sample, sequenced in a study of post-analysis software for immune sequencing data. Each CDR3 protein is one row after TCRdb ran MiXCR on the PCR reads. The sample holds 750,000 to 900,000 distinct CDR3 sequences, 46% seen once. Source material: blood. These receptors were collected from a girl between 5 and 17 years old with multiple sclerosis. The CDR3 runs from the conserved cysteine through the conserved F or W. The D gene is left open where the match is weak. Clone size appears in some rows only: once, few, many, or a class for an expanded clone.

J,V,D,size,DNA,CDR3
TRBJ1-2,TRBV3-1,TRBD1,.,TGTGCCAGCAGCCAAGATTACAGGGGGCACTATGGCTACACCTTC,CASSQDYRGHYGYTF
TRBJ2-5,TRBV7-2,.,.,TGTGCCAGCAGCTCTATCAGGGGCGGGACAGAGACCCAGTACTTC,CASSSIRGGTETQYF
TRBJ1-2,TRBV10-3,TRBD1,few,TGTGCCATCAGTGAGGGACAGGGTAACTATGGCTACACCTTC,CAISEGQGNYGYTF
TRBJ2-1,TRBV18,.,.,TGTGCCAGCTCACCACCGGGCTGGAGCTCCTACAATGAGCAGTTCTTC,CASSPPGWSSYNEQFF
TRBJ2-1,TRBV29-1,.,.,TGCAGCGTTCTCCACCGGGACCGCAGGCATGAGCAGTTCTTC,CSVLHRDRRHEQFF
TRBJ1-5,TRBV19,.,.,TGTGCCAGTAGTATAGGAGGCGGCAGGATATTGTCTCAGCCCCAGCATTTT,CASSIGGGRILSQPQHF
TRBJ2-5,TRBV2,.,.,TGTGCCAGCACTAACAGTGGAGAGACCCAGTACTTC,CASTNSGETQYF
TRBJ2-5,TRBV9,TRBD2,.,TGTGCCAGCAGCGGGGGACTAGCGGGAGGGGAAGAGACCCAGTACTTC,CASSGGLAGGEETQYF
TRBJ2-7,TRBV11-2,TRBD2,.,TGTGCCAGCAGCTTAGACCCCGGACTAGGAACGAGTCAGTACTTC,CASSLDPGLGTSQYF
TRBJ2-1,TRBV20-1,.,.,TGCAGTGCTACGGGTAATGCAAAGTCTAACGGGCAGTTCTTC,CSATGNAKSNGQFF
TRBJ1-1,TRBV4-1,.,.,TGCGCCAGCAGCCAAGGGGACCCCGGAGGAACTGAAGCTTTCTTT,CASSQGDPGGTEAFF
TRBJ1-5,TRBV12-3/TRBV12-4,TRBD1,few,TGTGCCAGCAGCGGTGGACAGGGGGCAAGTCAGCCCCAGCATTTT,CASSGGQGASQPQHF
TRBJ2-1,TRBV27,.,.,TGTGCCAGCAGTCAGGTGGAGGGTAGGGATGAGCAGTTCTTC,CASSQVEGRDEQFF
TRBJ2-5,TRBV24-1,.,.,TGTGCCACCAGTGATTTTGGAGGGAGGCCCCAAGAGACCCAGTACTTC,CATSDFGGRPQETQYF
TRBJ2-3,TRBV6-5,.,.,TGTGCCAGCAGTTACTCGTCCGCTAGCGGCACAGATACGCAGTATTTT,CASSYSSASGTDTQYF
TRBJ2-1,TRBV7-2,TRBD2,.,TGTGCCAGCAGCTTAGCCGGGACTAGCGGGAGGATCAATGAGCAGTTCTTC,CASSLAGTSGRINEQFF
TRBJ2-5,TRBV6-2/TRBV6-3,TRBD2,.,TGTGCCAGCAGTTTAGGGAGGACTAGCGGCTTCCAAGAGACCCAGTACTTC,CASSLGRTSGFQETQYF
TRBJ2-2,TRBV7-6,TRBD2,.,TGTGCCAGCACCTTGGGGACTAGCGGGACCGGGGAGCTGTTTTTT,CASTLGTSGTGELFF